The clone carrying this T cell receptor beta chain has a count of ten or more. The sample originates from a study of spatial heterogeneity in lung cancer. As for time point: sample taken at primary tumor resection. In TCRdb, the 5' RACE reads were re-called with MiXCR into one record per CDR3 protein. Here the sample spans over 50,000 distinct CDR3 sequences, 6.3% being singletons. The CDR3 covers 15 residues. CDR1 is SGHRS and CDR2 is YFSETQ in the germline V gene. V was clipped by 4 bases and J by 0 bases, with 12 bases between them. Material: PBMCs, obtained at surgery. The sequence was collected from a female donor with early-stage non-small cell lung cancer. The V gene is TRBV5-1, the J gene TRBJ2-3, with TRBD1 as a possible D gene (5 bases). CDR3 loop: CASSIGQTSTDTQYF. In nucleotides, the CDR3 is TGCGCCAGCAGCATCGGACAAACCAGCACAGATACGCAGTATTTT. The whole variable domain, remainder taken from reference TRBV5-1 and TRBJ2-3, is KAGVTQTPRYLIKTRGQQVTLSCSPISGHRSVSWYQQTPGQGLQFLFEYFSETQRNKGNFPGRFSGRQFSNSRSEMNVSTLELGDSALYLCASSIGQTSTDTQYFGPGTRLTVL.